This T cell receptor (beta chain) was found in a study of blood T cells in healthy people across ages. This clonotype has a handful of counts. Antigen specificity is unknown. The authors ran a second PCR of 7 to 11 cycles using a sample-barcoded 5' primer and a J-beta primer mix. MiXCR was run by TCRdb on the 5' RACE reads, yielding one entry per CDR3 protein. In the table there are roughly 700,000 distinct CDR3 sequences, roughly 49% of which are singletons. The CDR3 is 13 residues long. In germline, CDR1 is MNHEY, CDR2 SVGEGT. V dropped 7 bases and J dropped 3 bases, with 12 bases sitting between them. Each sample yielded at least 6 million isolated PBMCs. Findings of the study overall: Diversity estimated from one million T cells was considered an underestimate.

The chain uses TRBV6-2 or TRBV6-3 and TRBJ2-5, with a weak D call TRBD1 (6 bases). The material sequenced was blood. The receptor comes from a woman aged 60-75 years in good health. The CDR3 region is CASTKAGEETQYF. The CDR3 nucleotides are TGTGCCAGCACCAAGGCAGGGGAAGAGACCCAGTACTTC.